The 14 T cell receptor beta chains below come from one sample, sequenced in a study of Ad26.COV2.S vaccination and SARS-CoV-2 variants. Sample treatment: over 15 received Ad26.COV2.S at low or high dose, single or two shots; several received placebo; per-sample allocation not given. Sampling occurred on day 63 after the first vaccine or placebo injection. The protocol was immunoSEQ multiplex PCR, while the TCRdb copy is restricted to in-frame clones and leaves out a portion. The data hold about 680,000 clones, with around 89% observed a single time. The sequencing here drew on peripheral blood, taken in a trial of Ad26.COV2.S vaccine versus placebo. The receptors derive from a person between 18 and 65 years old who received the Ad26.COV2.S COVID-19 vaccine or a placebo.

The chain links TRBV6-5 to TRBJ2-1; TRBD1 matches 9 bases. CDR1 MNHEY and CDR2 SVGAGI come from the germline V gene. The CDR3 spans 13 residues. The ends lost 5 bases at V and 9 bases at J; junction bases unmatched: 5. CDR3 sequence: CASSRDREAEQFF. The CDR3 DNA reads TGTGCCAGCAGTCGGGACAGGGAGGCTGAGCAGTTCTTC.

The chain links TRBV12-5 to TRBJ2-1; 8 nucleotides agree with TRBD1. The CDR3 runs to 13 residues. Germline V CDR1 and CDR2: LGHNT, FRNRAP. V lost 5 bases and J lost 12; bases outside the gene matches: 9. CDR3 residues: CASGARQGLVQFF. The CDR3 bases are TGTGCTAGTGGTGCCCGACAGGGGCTAGTGCAGTTCTTC. Combining the CDR3 with reference TRBV12-5 and TRBJ2-1 gives the whole variable domain DARVTQTPRHKVTEMGQEVTMRCQPILGHNTVFWYRQTMMQGLELLAYFRNRAPLDDSGMPKDRFSAEMPDATLATLKIQPSEPRDSAVYFCASGARQGLVQFFGPGTRLTVL.

The CDR3 sequence is CASSLYRGLEQYF. The CDR3 DNA reads as TGTGCCAGCAGCTTATACAGGGGGCTCGAGCAGTACTTC. This chain uses TRBV11-2 with TRBJ2-7; 9 nucleotides agree with TRBD1. Trimming removed 2 bases from V and 6 bases from J; junction bases left unmatched: 2. The CDR3 covers 13 residues. The germline V gene has CDR1 SGHAT and CDR2 FQNNGV.

This rearrangement joins TRBV11-3 to TRBJ2-1; D remains ambiguous. V lost 0 bases and J 7 bases, leaving 4 bases between the germline ends. The CDR3 extends over 12 amino acids. Germline V gives CDR1 SGHNT, CDR2 YENEEA. This CDR3 is CASSLDPNEQFF. Here the CDR3 DNA reads TGTGCCAGCAGCTTAGATCCGAATGAGCAGTTCTTC.

The CDR3, as DNA: TGTGCCTGGAGTGTGGGAGACAGCCAAGCCAATCAGCCCCAGCATTTT. It encodes CAWSVGDSQANQPQHF. J is TRBJ1-5 and V is TRBV30; D may be TRBD1 (5 bases). V was trimmed by 0 bases and J by 3 bases, leaving 15 bases between them. Germline CDR1 reads GTSNPN; CDR2 reads SVGIG (reference sequence). This CDR3 comprises 16 residues.

V usage is TRBV18 and J usage is TRBJ1-2; weak D call: TRBD1 (5 bases). The V and J ends lost 6 bases and 8 bases respectively, with 13 bases between them. From germline, CDR1 is KGHSH and CDR2 LQKENI. This CDR3 spans 12 amino acids. The CDR3 DNA is TGTGCCAGCTCCCTCTGGGGGGACGGCTACACCTTC. Translated: CASSLWGDGYTF.

V is TRBV19 and J is TRBJ2-2; TRBD1 matches at 8 bases. The trim removed 6 bases at V and 3 bases at J, leaving 3 bases unmatched. This CDR3 has 14 amino acids. Per germline, CDR1 LNHDA and CDR2 SQIVND (reference sequence). CDR3: CASRTGEYTGELFF. The CDR3 DNA is TGTGCCAGTAGGACAGGGGAGTACACCGGGGAGCTGTTTTTT.

The chain is built from TRBV24-1 and TRBJ1-2; D remains unclear. Germline V CDR1 and CDR2: KGHDR, SFDVKD. Trimming shortened V by 4 bases and J by 4 bases, and 9 bases separated the two germline ends. CDR3 length equals 13 residues. The CDR3 loop reads CATSDEQAYGYTF. The CDR3 nucleotides read TGTGCCACCAGTGACGAGCAGGCCTATGGCTACACCTTC.

The CDR3 spells CASSLALRVQTEAFF. CDR3 nucleotides: TGTGCCAGCAGCTTGGCTCTAAGGGTTCAGACTGAAGCTTTCTTT. The V gene is TRBV5-6, the J gene TRBJ1-1; D unclear. There are 15 residues in the CDR3. Trimming took 0 bases from V and 5 from J, leaving 14 bases between them. Germline assignment: CDR1 SGHDT and CDR2 YYEEEE.

As concerns this clone: Other nucleotide sequences in the sample specify the same CDR3. The V gene is TRBV30, the J gene TRBJ2-1, with D possibly being TRBD2 (7 bases). Germline V gene data show CDR1 as GTSNPN and CDR2 as SVGIG (reference sequence). With 4 bases removed from V and 4 bases from J, the gap between germline ends came to 11 bases. This CDR3 has 13 residues. CDR3 bases: TGTGCCTGGAACGGGGGGCCTTACAATGAGCAGTTCTTC. Amino acid sequence: CAWNGGPYNEQFF.

The chain combines TRBV11-2 with TRBJ2-7, with 7 bases aligning to TRBD2. CDR1 and CDR2 from the germline V gene are SGHAT and FQNNGV. The V segment lost 6 bases and the J segment 0 bases; nucleotides outside the gene matches: 11. This CDR3 is built from 16 residues. The CDR3 protein is CASRSLRLAVSYEQYF. The CDR3, as DNA: TGTGCCAGCAGATCCCTGCGGCTAGCGGTCTCCTACGAGCAGTACTTC.

The gene calls are TRBV4-2 and TRBJ2-7, with TRBD1 as a possible D gene (6 bases). V was clipped by 3 bases and J by 3 bases, with 12 bases between them. This CDR3 has 14 amino acids. Germline V lookup: CDR1 LGHNA, CDR2 YNFKEQ. The CDR3 region is CASSQQEGGYEQYF. CDR3 sequence (DNA): TGTGCCAGCAGCCAGCAGGAAGGGGGCTACGAGCAGTACTTC.

As to this clone: At the DNA level, this CDR3 is encoded by other sequences in the same sample as well. This chain connects TRBV2 to TRBJ1-2; perhaps TRBD1 as D (5 bases). Germline values: CDR1 SNHLY, CDR2 FYNNEI. The ends were cut back, 1 base at V and 2 bases at J, with 5 bases in the middle. This CDR3 comprises 13 residues. The CDR3 DNA reads as TGTGCCAGCAGTGAAGAGGGGAACTATGGCTACACCTTC. It encodes CASSEEGNYGYTF.

The rearrangement links TRBV19 to TRBJ1-4; D unclear. V lost 4 bases to trimming and J lost 2 bases, with 11 bases between them. The length of the CDR3 is 15 residues. Germline-derived CDR1 and CDR2 are LNHDA and SQIVND (reference sequence). The CDR3 DNA follows: TGTGCCAGTAGTAATCGGGTGGGGACTAATGAAAAACTGTTTTTT. Protein sequence: CASSNRVGTNEKLFF.